The rows below give T cell receptor beta chains drawn from one sample of a study of T cell repertoires in cytomegalovirus infection. TCRdb reanalysed the reads using MiXCR and keeps one entry per CDR3 protein. Of about 300,000 distinct CDR3 sequences listed, about 25% are singletons. Material for sequencing was PBMCs. All receptors come from a human donor in good health (CMV status not recorded). Some clones in this sample may be carry-over from other donors' samples. Each CDR3 is given with its conserved first and last residue. The D gene is left open where the match is weak. Clone size, where shown, is once, few, many, or a class for clones that have expanded.

size,J,V,D,DNA,CDR3
few,TRBJ2-2,TRBV4-3,TRBD2,TGCGCCAGCAGCCTTCTAGCGGAGGGGTATGGGGACACCGGGGAGCTGTTTTTT,CASSLLAEGYGDTGELFF
many,TRBJ2-4,TRBV28,NA,TGCGGATCCGGACAGCTAGCCAAAAACATTCAGTACTTC,CGSGQLAKNIQYF
once,TRBJ1-5,TRBV10-3,TRBD1,TGTGCCACCTCTTCGGGACAGAATCAGCCCCAGCATTTT,CATSSGQNQPQHF
few,TRBJ2-5,TRBV7-2,NA,TGTGCCAGCAGCTTGAGTAGCGCGACTGCCCAGACCCAGTACTTC,CASSLSSATAQTQYF
NA,TRBJ2-5,TRBV20-1,TRBD2,TGCAGTGCTAGGGGACTAGCGCAAGAGACCCAGTACTTC,CSARGLAQETQYF
many,TRBJ2-6,TRBV7-2,NA,TGTGCCAGCAGCTTGTCTTCAGGGCCAGGGAGCGGGGCCAACGTCCTGACTTTC,CASSLSSGPGSGANVLTF
many,TRBJ1-1,TRBV29-1,NA,TGCAGCGTCCTCCAATCCCGGGATGAAGCTTTCTTT,CSVLQSRDEAFF
NA,TRBJ1-1,TRBV5-6,TRBD1,TGTGCCAGCAGCCCTCCTGGCAGGGGGCGCGGTGTTTTCTTT,CASSPPGRGRGVFF
NA,TRBJ1-1,TRBV28,NA,TGTGCCAGCAGTGCCCAATGGGTTGGGAACACTGAAGCTTTCTTT,CASSAQWVGNTEAFF
many,TRBJ1-2,TRBV7-2,NA,TGTGCCAGCAGCTTAGTAAAGGGGTCTATGGATGGCTACACCTTC,CASSLVKGSMDGYTF
many,TRBJ2-3,TRBV7-2,NA,TGTGCCAGCAGCTTAGTCGGACGTCTTAGGGATACGCAGTATTTT,CASSLVGRLRDTQYF
NA,TRBJ2-5,TRBV5-4,NA,TGTGCCAGCAGCTTGGAGGCTAGTGCGGAGACCCAGTACTTC,CASSLEASAETQYF
many,TRBJ2-7,TRBV7-9,NA,TGTGCCAGCAGCTCGCTTGGGGGATCCGAGCAGTACTTC,CASSSLGGSEQYF
NA,TRBJ1-1,TRBV28,NA,TGTGCCAGCAGTTTTGAGGGAGGGATCAGCACTGAAGCTTTCTTT,CASSFEGGISTEAFF
many,TRBJ2-7,TRBV10-3,NA,TGTGCCATCAGTGAGTCGGAGGGGCTCTACGAGCAGTACTTC,CAISESEGLYEQYF
NA,TRBJ1-2,TRBV19,NA,TGTGCCAGTAGTTCGACAGGCTATGGCTACACCTTC,CASSSTGYGYTF
NA,TRBJ2-5,TRBV7-6,NA,TGTGCCAGCACGCACGCCGAGTCCTGGGAGACCCAGTACTTC,CASTHAESWETQYF
NA,TRBJ1-2,TRBV6-6,TRBD1,TGTGCCAGCAGTTACTCGTCAGGGGGCTACTATGGCTACACCTTC,CASSYSSGGYYGYTF
NA,TRBJ1-6,TRBV12-3/TRBV12-4,NA,TGTGCCAGCAGTTTACCAGGGCTCGATAATTCACCCCTCCACTTT,CASSLPGLDNSPLHF
NA,TRBJ2-1,TRBV19,NA,TGTGCCAGTAGTCACGCGACGGGGCGGAACTACAATGAGCAGTTCTTC,CASSHATGRNYNEQFF
NA,TRBJ1-4,TRBV29-1,NA,TGCAGCGTTGAGGGTAGGGCGGATGAAAAACTGTTTTTT,CSVEGRADEKLFF
NA,TRBJ2-7,TRBV29-1,NA,TGCAGCGTTGTACCCAAATCAAGCACCTACGAGCAGTACTTC,CSVVPKSSTYEQYF
NA,TRBJ1-1,TRBV29-1,NA,TGCAGCGTTGTATCAGGGAAGATGAACACTGAAGCTTTCTTT,CSVVSGKMNTEAFF
NA,TRBJ2-3,TRBV6-4,TRBD2,TGTGCCAGCAGTGCCGGGACTAGCGGGTACCCAGATACGCAGTATTTT,CASSAGTSGYPDTQYF
NA,TRBJ2-7,TRBV11-2,NA,TGTGCCAGCAGCTTAGTAGCTGGGCCCCTTTCCTACGAGCAGTACTTC,CASSLVAGPLSYEQYF
few,TRBJ2-1,TRBV6-6,NA,TGTGCCAGCAGTTATCGACAGGGGTGGGAGGGTGATGAGCAGTTCTTC,CASSYRQGWEGDEQFF
few,TRBJ1-1,TRBV19,NA,TGTGCCAGTAGGGTAGTGACAGCTGGGAACACTGAAGCTTTCTTT,CASRVVTAGNTEAFF
few,TRBJ2-5,TRBV20-1,NA,TGCAGTGCTCCGACAACGGTGGGGCGGGAGACCCAGTACTTC,CSAPTTVGRETQYF
NA,TRBJ2-3,TRBV6-5,TRBD2,TGTGCCAGCAGTTCCGGCTTTCCGGGACTAGCACCTAGCACAGATACGCAGTATTTT,CASSSGFPGLAPSTDTQYF
few,TRBJ2-1,TRBV7-8,TRBD2,TGTGCCAGCAGCTCTTCTAGCGGCTCCTACAATGAGCAGTTCTTC,CASSSSSGSYNEQFF
few,TRBJ2-3,TRBV27,NA,TGTGCCAGCAGTTTATCTTTAGGGTCAGATACGCAGTATTTT,CASSLSLGSDTQYF
many,TRBJ2-3,TRBV7-6,TRBD2,TGTGCCAGCAGCCAGGGGACTAGCGGGGGCACAACAGATACGCAGTATTTT,CASSQGTSGGTTDTQYF
few,TRBJ2-7,TRBV4-3,TRBD1,TGCGCCAGCAGCCAAGACCCGACAGGGAAGCAGTACTTC,CASSQDPTGKQYF
few,TRBJ2-6,TRBV19,NA,TGTGCCAGTAGTATTAGCGTCTCTGGGGCCAACGTCCTGACTTTC,CASSISVSGANVLTF